A single sample gave rise to the 27 T cell receptor beta chains below, sequenced in a study of T cell responses to AZD1222 COVID-19 vaccine. Profiling relied on immunoSEQ multiplex PCR, and the TCRdb table lists in-frame clones only, not all of them. The table includes fewer than 110,000 clones, less than 95% detected once. The sequences come from peripheral blood, collected on day 0 of AZD1222 vaccination. The origin of the receptors is an adult in good health.

This chain connects TRBV27 to TRBJ2-2; D remains ambiguous. This CDR3 contains 16 residues. CDR1 is MNHEY, CDR2 SMNVEV, per germline (reference sequence). The V end lost 8 bases, the J end lost 0 bases, and 16 bases lay between the germline ends. The chain's CDR3 is CASRTLHPPNTGELFF. The CDR3 bases are TGTGCCAGCCGGACCTTACACCCTCCGAACACCGGGGAGCTGTTTTTT.

This clone was counted a single time. This sequence joins TRBV3-1 (or the pseudogene TRBV3-2) and TRBJ1-2; D is uncertain. Germline CDR1 and CDR2: LGHDT and YNNKEL (reference sequence). V gave up 6 bases and J gave up 12 bases, with 8 bases separating them. CDR3 size: 9 residues. The CDR3 DNA reads as TGTGCCAGCAGGTTAGGGCACACCTTC. The encoded protein is CASRLGHTF.

V usage is TRBV7-9 and J usage is TRBJ1-2; TRBD1 aligns across 8 bases. The CDR3 contains 16 residues. From germline, CDR1 is SEHNR and CDR2 FQNEAQ (reference sequence). The V segment lost 4 bases and the J segment 7 bases; nucleotides outside the gene matches: 14. The CDR3: CASSWSHRGMRGGYTF. For the CDR3, the DNA is TGTGCCAGCAGCTGGTCTCACAGGGGGATGCGAGGTGGCTACACCTTC.

V is TRBV7-9 and J is TRBJ2-7; D remains unclear. This CDR3 region has 14 residues. Germline CDR1 SEHNR, CDR2 FQNEAQ (reference sequence). V gave up 5 bases and J gave up 2 bases, with 13 bases separating them. The DNA of the CDR3 is TGTGCCAGCAGCCCTTCGCTGATGCCCTACGAGCAGTACTTC. Its translation is CASSPSLMPYEQYF.

J is TRBJ2-3 and V is TRBV4-1, with D possibly TRBD2 on 7 matching bases. The CDR3 contains 17 residues. The germline V gene encodes CDR1 MGHRA and CDR2 YSYEKL. Trimming took 1 base from V and 0 from J, leaving 14 bases between them. The CDR3 DNA is TGCGCCAGCAGCCAAGGCTGGGGGGGCCCGAGCACAGATACGCAGTATTTT. It encodes CASSQGWGGPSTDTQYF.

The V and J genes are TRBV7-9 and TRBJ2-7; TRBD2 might be the D (6 bases). The CDR3 length is 14 residues. Germline loops: CDR1 SEHNR, CDR2 FQNEAQ (reference sequence). V dropped 4 bases and J dropped 2 bases, with 12 bases sitting between them. CDR3 in DNA: TGTGCCAGCAGCTCACCCGGGAGACCCTACGAGCAGTACTTC. It encodes CASSSPGRPYEQYF.

This rearrangement joins TRBV6-5 to TRBJ1-2, with D maybe TRBD1 (6 bases). Trimming left V 2 bases short and J 5 bases short, with 15 bases between. CDR3 length equals 15 residues. CDR1 and CDR2 from the germline V gene are MNHEY and SVGAGI. This chain's CDR3 is CASSYVGGAYYGYTF. The CDR3 nucleotides are TGTGCCAGCAGTTACGTGGGGGGCGCTTATTATGGCTACACCTTC.

The V gene is TRBV28, the J gene TRBJ1-6; 7 nucleotides line up with TRBD1. This CDR3 spans 14 amino acids. Trimming at V came to 6 bases and at J to 8 bases, leaving 7 bases not matched to a gene. Germline CDR1 is MDHEN and CDR2 is SYDVKM. Here the CDR3 DNA reads TGTGCCAGCAGGGAGAAGGGGGCTGATTCACCCCTCCACTTT. Translation gives CASREKGADSPLHF.

This chain connects TRBV6-5 to TRBJ1-2; D not resolved. Trimming took off 0 bases at V and 2 bases at J, with 10 bases between the two ends. Germline assignment: CDR1 MNHEY and CDR2 SVGAGI. There are 15 residues in the CDR3. The CDR3 region has the DNA TGTGCCAGCAGTTACTCCCAGTCGGGAAACTATGGCTACACCTTC. Its protein is CASSYSQSGNYGYTF.

The V gene is TRBV30, the J gene TRBJ1-2; 8 nucleotides match TRBD1. The CDR3 is 14 residues long. CDR1 is GTSNPN and CDR2 is SVGIG in the germline V gene (reference sequence). With 1 base clipped from V and 5 bases from J, the junction kept 6 bases outside the gene matches. The DNA of the CDR3 is TGTGCCTGGAGTGACAGGGGGGTGAGGTATGGCTACACCTTC. Translated: CAWSDRGVRYGYTF.

The chain has TRBV3-1 (or the pseudogene TRBV3-2) and TRBJ2-5; D gene unclear. Germline V lookup: CDR1 LGHDT, CDR2 YNNKEL (reference sequence). There are 10 residues in the CDR3. Trimming cost V 0 bases and J 7 bases, with 0 bases left between them. Written as DNA, the CDR3 is TGTGCCAGCAGCCAAGAGACCCAGTACTTC. The encoded protein is CASSQETQYF.

Here the CDR3 reads CASSSRSGDATDTQYF. DNA for the CDR3: TGTGCCAGCAGCTCCCGTAGCGGGGACGCCACAGATACGCAGTATTTT. The chain links TRBV28 to TRBJ2-3; 8 bases line up with TRBD2. CDR1 is MDHEN, CDR2 SYDVKM, per germline. This CDR3 comprises 16 residues. The V segment lost 6 bases and the J segment 2 bases; nucleotides outside the gene matches: 10.

This clone was detected a few times. The J gene is TRBJ2-7, the V gene TRBV10-3, with D perhaps matching TRBD1 (6 bases). The CDR3 spans 12 residues. V was cut by 3 bases and J by 6 bases, with 9 bases left in between. Per the germline V gene, CDR1 is ENHRY and CDR2 is SYGVKD. CDR3 region: CAISDGQREQYF. The CDR3 DNA reads as TGTGCCATCAGTGATGGACAGCGCGAGCAGTACTTC.

By share of the sample, this clone is medium-sized. V and J are TRBV16 and TRBJ2-7; D remains ambiguous. The CDR3 loop spans 11 amino acids. Germline V CDR1 and CDR2: KGHSY, FQNENV. Trimming left V 3 bases short and J 7 bases short, with 7 bases between. This CDR3 reads CASSQAREQYF. In DNA, the CDR3 is TGTGCCAGCAGCCAGGCCCGGGAGCAGTACTTC.

The V gene is TRBV6-1, the J gene TRBJ1-5; D unresolved. Trimming shortened V by 3 bases and J by 5 bases, and 8 bases separated the two germline ends. The germline gives CDR1 MNHNS, CDR2 SASEGT. The CDR3 is made up of 13 amino acids. The CDR3, as DNA: TGTGCCAGCAGTGATTCGGGGTATCAGCCCCAGCATTTT. Translated, it gives CASSDSGYQPQHF.

The chain links TRBV19 to TRBJ2-3; D not certain. The CDR3 sequence is 13 residues long. The V end was cut by 9 bases, the J end by 0 bases, with 10 bases between. Germline V gene lookup returns CDR1 LNHDA and CDR2 SQIVND (reference sequence). This CDR3 reads CASASRSTDTQYF. As DNA, the CDR3 is TGTGCCAGCGCCAGCAGAAGCACAGATACGCAGTATTTT.

The chain uses TRBV7-9 and TRBJ1-6; 7 bases align to TRBD1. J was trimmed by 5 bases and V by 5 bases; bases with no gene match: 3. Germline CDR1 reads SEHNR; CDR2 reads FQNEAQ (reference sequence). The CDR3 sequence is 14 residues long. This CDR3 is CASSLGQNNSPLHF. The DNA for the CDR3 is TGTGCCAGCAGCCTGGGACAGAATAATTCACCCCTCCACTTT.

The chain joins TRBV5-1 to TRBJ2-7; D is possibly TRBD2 (5 bases). The CDR3 extends over 13 amino acids. Germline V gene sequence: CDR1 SGHRS, CDR2 YFSETQ. V lost 3 bases, J lost 0 bases, and 7 bases lay in between. The CDR3 here is CASSWESSYEQYF. The DNA for the CDR3 is TGCGCCAGCAGCTGGGAGTCCTCCTACGAGCAGTACTTC.

The chain combines TRBV2 with TRBJ1-5; D remains ambiguous. The germline V and J ends were trimmed by 6 bases and 0 bases, with 9 bases remaining between them. The CDR3 is 14 residues long. The germline V gene has CDR1 SNHLY and CDR2 FYNNEI. CDR3: CASSYPYSNQPQHF. The DNA for the CDR3 is TGTGCCAGCAGCTACCCTTATAGCAATCAGCCCCAGCATTTT.

The rearrangement joins TRBV19 to TRBJ2-7; D is perhaps TRBD2 (5 bases). The CDR3 runs to 14 residues. CDR1 is LNHDA and CDR2 is SQIVND in the germline V gene (reference sequence). V lost 6 bases to trimming and J lost 3 bases, with 15 bases between them. CDR3 sequence: CASSYSTAGYEQYF. The CDR3, as DNA: TGTGCCAGTAGCTATAGTACGGCGGGCTACGAGCAGTACTTC. The whole variable domain, filled in from reference TRBV19 and TRBJ2-7, reads DGGITQSPKYLFRKEGQNVTLSCEQNLNHDAMYWYRQDPGQGLRLIYYSQIVNDFQKGDIAEGYSVSREKKESFPLTVTSAQKNPTAFYLCASSYSTAGYEQYFGPGTRLTVT.

V is TRBV4-1 and J is TRBJ2-1; D gene unclear. Germline-derived CDR1 and CDR2 are MGHRA and YSYEKL. This CDR3 comprises 17 residues. Trimming shortened V by 0 bases and J by 2 bases, and 14 bases separated the two germline ends. In nucleotides, the CDR3 is TGCGCCAGCAGCCAAGAGGCTGGAGACTGGCCCTACAATGAGCAGTTCTTC. This sequence encodes CASSQEAGDWPYNEQFF.

In DNA, the CDR3 is TGTGCCTGGGGGTGGGGGGGTATGTATAGCAATCAGCCCCAGCATTTT. The encoded protein is CAWGWGGMYSNQPQHF. This chain connects TRBV30 to TRBJ1-5; D perhaps matches TRBD1 (5 bases). The V gene lost 5 bases and the J gene lost 0 bases, with 17 bases spanning the gap. The germline CDR1 and CDR2 sequences are GTSNPN and SVGIG (reference sequence). The CDR3 runs to 16 residues.

The chain links TRBV4-2 to TRBJ2-7; no reliable D call. V shed 0 bases and J shed 0 bases, with 3 bases lying between them. The V gene's germline CDR1 is LGHNA and CDR2 YNFKEQ. The CDR3 has 13 amino acids. The CDR3 coding sequence is TGTGCCAGCAGCCAAGAGTCCTCCTACGAGCAGTACTTC. Translated: CASSQESSYEQYF.

The gene calls are TRBV18 and TRBJ2-7, with 8 bases matching TRBD1. The CDR3 covers 15 residues. Looked up from germline, CDR1 is KGHSH and CDR2 is LQKENI. Unmatched junction bases numbered 13, after V lost 6 bases and J lost 6 bases. The CDR3 DNA reads as TGTGCCAGCTCGCCGAGTGGCCAGGGGGCTCTCGAGCAGTACTTC. Its protein is CASSPSGQGALEQYF.

The chain uses TRBV28 and TRBJ2-5; 7 bases line up with TRBD1. This CDR3 region has 14 residues. With V trimmed by 6 bases and J by 5 bases, 9 bases remained unmatched. CDR1 is MDHEN, CDR2 SYDVKM, per germline. The CDR3, as DNA: TGTGCCAGCAGACCAGGGGGTACCAGGGAGACCCAGTACTTC. Protein: CASRPGGTRETQYF.

The DNA of the CDR3 is TGCGCCAGCAGCTCAGGGGGTCAGTATGGCTACACCTTC. The encoded protein is CASSSGGQYGYTF. V gene TRBV4-3 combines with J gene TRBJ1-2; TRBD1 agrees at 7 bases. J was trimmed by 5 bases and V by 5 bases; bases with no gene match: 5. Germline CDR1 is LGHNA and CDR2 is YSLEER. CDR3 length equals 13 residues.

This rearrangement joins TRBV11-2 to TRBJ1-5, with unresolved D. Germline lookup yields CDR1 SGHAT and CDR2 FQNNGV. The CDR3 is 14 amino acids. V was cut by 3 bases and J by 7 bases, with 13 bases left in between. The CDR3: CASSFFGVSQPQHF. The CDR3 DNA sequence: TGTGCCAGCAGCTTCTTCGGAGTTAGCCAGCCCCAGCATTTT.